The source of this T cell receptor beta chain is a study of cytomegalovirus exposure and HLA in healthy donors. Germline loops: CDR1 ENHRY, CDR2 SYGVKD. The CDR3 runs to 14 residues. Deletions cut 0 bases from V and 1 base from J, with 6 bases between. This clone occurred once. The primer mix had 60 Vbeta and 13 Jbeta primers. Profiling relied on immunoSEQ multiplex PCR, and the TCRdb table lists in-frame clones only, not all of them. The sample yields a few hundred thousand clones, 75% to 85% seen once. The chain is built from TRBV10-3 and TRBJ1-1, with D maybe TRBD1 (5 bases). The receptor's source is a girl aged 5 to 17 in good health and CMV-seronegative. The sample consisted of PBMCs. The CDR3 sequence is CAISESTGNTEAFF. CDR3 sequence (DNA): TGTGCCATCAGTGAGTCCACAGGGAACACTGAAGCTTTCTTT.